These T cell receptor beta chains were read from a single sample in a study of shared clonotypes between healthy human individuals. Data came from immunoSEQ multiplex PCR; TCRdb stores just in-frame clones and leaves some out. In the table there are fewer than 3 million clones, 85% to 95% of which are singletons. Material for sequencing was naive CD4+ T cells from PBMCs. All receptors come from a man aged 18 to 30 in good health. Some clones in this sample may be carry-over from other donors' samples. The CDR3 runs from the conserved cysteine through the conserved F or W. Each record gives: J gene, D gene, V gene, clone size, CDR3 DNA, CDR3 protein. D genes are given only for firm matches. Only some rows state a clone size, as once, few, many or a class for expanded clones.

>TRBJ1-2|.|TRBV15|.
TGTGCCACCAGCAGAGATCCCGGGGACTATGGCTACACCTTC
CATSRDPGDYGYTF
>TRBJ2-7|.|TRBV18|once
TGTGCCAGCTCACCCGGATTGGGATCCTACGAGCAGTACTTC
CASSPGLGSYEQYF
>TRBJ2-1|.|TRBV5-1|.
TGCGCCAGCAGTTTATTAACTAGCTCATCCTACAATGAGCAGTTCTTC
CASSLLTSSSYNEQFF
>TRBJ2-3|.|TRBV29-1|.
TGCAGCGTTGAAGGCCAAGCGAGGAATACAGATACGCAGTATTTT
CSVEGQARNTDTQYF
>TRBJ2-3|TRBD1|TRBV19|.
TGTGCCAGTAGTATAGATGGGGACAGTTTCACAGATACGCAGTATTTT
CASSIDGDSFTDTQYF
>TRBJ2-3|.|TRBV30|.
TGTGCCTGGGAGGGGAACACAGATACGCAGTATTTT
CAWEGNTDTQYF
>TRBJ2-3|TRBD2|TRBV5-1|.
TGCGCCAGCAGCTTGCAACTTAGCGGGAGGGCCACAGATACGCAGTATTTT
CASSLQLSGRATDTQYF
>TRBJ1-1|.|TRBV19|.
TGTGCCAGTGCAAGACAGATGAACACTGAAGCTTTCTTT
CASARQMNTEAFF
>TRBJ1-2|.|TRBV28|.
TGTGCCAGCAGTCCACTTCGAGTTGGACTCTATGGCTACACCTTC
CASSPLRVGLYGYTF
>TRBJ2-2|TRBD2|TRBV28|.
TGTGCCAGCAGTCCTGGACTAGTGACTGGGGAGCTGTTTTTT
CASSPGLVTGELFF
>TRBJ1-4|.|TRBV7-3|.
TGTGCCAGCAGCCCCACAGGCGCAACTAATGAAAAACTGTTTTTT
CASSPTGATNEKLFF
>TRBJ2-7|TRBD2|TRBV5-1|.
TGCGCCAGCAGCTTGGAGAGTAGCGGGAGGGTCGAGCAGTACTTC
CASSLESSGRVEQYF
>TRBJ2-7|.|TRBV28|.
TGTGCCAGCAGTTCCCTGGAGGGCAACGAGCAGTACTTC
CASSSLEGNEQYF
>TRBJ1-2|.|TRBV18|.
TGTGCCAGCTCACCGCTATTTAGGGCTAACTATGGCTACACCTTC
CASSPLFRANYGYTF
>TRBJ1-1|.|TRBV7-3|few
TGTGCCAGCAGCTTAGAGGGGAACACTGAAGCTTTCTTT
CASSLEGNTEAFF
>TRBJ1-5|.|TRBV11-1|.
TGTGCCAGCAGCTTAGATGGTAGTCAGCCCCAGCATTTT
CASSLDGSQPQHF
>TRBJ1-2|.|TRBV15|.
TGTGCCACCAGCAGAGATAGGAACTATGGCTACACCTTC
CATSRDRNYGYTF
>TRBJ2-1|TRBD2|TRBV5-4|.
TGTGCCAGCAGCCCTCGACTAGCGGCCTACAATGAGCAGTTCTTC
CASSPRLAAYNEQFF
>TRBJ2-2|TRBD1|TRBV11-3|.
TGTGCCAGCAGCCCACGGACAGGGGGCGGCGGGGAGCTGTTTTTT
CASSPRTGGGGELFF
>TRBJ2-5|.|TRBV14|.
TGTGCCAGCAGCCTTGTCCTCCAAGAGACCCAGTACTTC
CASSLVLQETQYF
>TRBJ2-1|.|TRBV18|.
TGTGCCAGCTCGCAGGAACAGGTCGTAGGGCAGTTCTTC
CASSQEQVVGQFF
>TRBJ1-1|.|TRBV6-6|once
TGTGCCAGCAGTTACTACCGGGCCGGTGAAGCTTTCTTT
CASSYYRAGEAFF
>TRBJ2-7|TRBD1|TRBV7-9|.
TGTGCCAGCAGCACCCGTAGCGACGACAGGGAGCGGCAGTACTTC
CASSTRSDDRERQYF
>TRBJ1-5|.|TRBV7-3|.
TGTGCCAGCGCCTCGAGTAGCAATCAGCCCCAGCATTTT
CASASSSNQPQHF
>TRBJ2-5|TRBD2|TRBV5-1|.
TGCGCCAGCAGCTTGGCCACTAGCGCCCAAGAGACCCAGTACTTC
CASSLATSAQETQYF
>TRBJ1-2|.|TRBV5-1|once
TGCGCCAGCAGCTTAGATCCCCCGCCCGGGGATAGTACCTTC
CASSLDPPPGDSTF
>TRBJ2-1|.|TRBV2|once
TGTGCCAGCACCGGGCCGCCAGCTGGAAGCTCCTACAATGAGCAGTTCTTC
CASTGPPAGSSYNEQFF
>TRBJ2-7|.|TRBV5-1|.
TGCGCCAGCAGCTTTAACCCGATCTACGAGCAGTACTTC
CASSFNPIYEQYF
>TRBJ2-3|.|TRBV4-3|.
TGCGCCAGCAGCCAAGAACTGGGTACGCAGTATTTT
CASSQELGTQYF
>TRBJ1-1|.|TRBV5-1|.
TGCGCCAGCAGACCTGGCGGGGCCCCAGGCACTGAAGCTTTCTTT
CASRPGGAPGTEAFF
>TRBJ2-7|TRBD1|TRBV18|.
TGTGCCAGCTCACCGGGACAGAGTCGAGGGAAGTACTTC
CASSPGQSRGKYF
>TRBJ2-3|.|TRBV6-5|.
TGTGCCAGCAGACAGGGTAGCACAGATACGCAGTATTTT
CASRQGSTDTQYF
>TRBJ1-2|.|TRBV2|.
TGTGCCAGCAGTGTACAGGGTCAAGGCTACACCTTC
CASSVQGQGYTF
>TRBJ2-2|.|TRBV28|.
TGTGCCAGCAGTTTACACCAGAACACCGGGGAGCTGTTTTTT
CASSLHQNTGELFF
>TRBJ2-7|TRBD1|TRBV4-2|.
TGTGCCAGCAGCCAACGGGACAGGGTAGGCGAGCAGTACTTC
CASSQRDRVGEQYF
>TRBJ2-2|.|TRBV7-9|.
TGTGCCAGCAGCAAGAGGGTCGCCAACACCGGGGAGCTGTTTTTT
CASSKRVANTGELFF
>TRBJ2-7|.|TRBV30|.
TGTGCCTGGGGGGCGTACGAGCAGTACTTC
CAWGAYEQYF
>TRBJ2-7|TRBD2|TRBV18|.
TGTGCCAGCTCACCAAGGCAAGCGGGAGGCTACGAGCAGTACTTC
CASSPRQAGGYEQYF
>TRBJ1-1|TRBD1|TRBV6-5|.
TGTGCCAGCACCAACAGGGGAAACACTGAAGCTTTCTTT
CASTNRGNTEAFF
>TRBJ2-7|.|TRBV5-4|.
TGTGCCAGCAGCTTGGCTGTGCAGGGATCGGTCGAGCAGTACTTC
CASSLAVQGSVEQYF
>TRBJ2-3|TRBD2|TRBV7-2|once
TGTGCCAGCAGCCTAGTAGTTGGCGGGAGCGGGGTGGTGGATACGCAGTATTTT
CASSLVVGGSGVVDTQYF
>TRBJ1-4|.|TRBV28|.
TGTGCCAGCAGTTTGGTTCCGCCCAATGAAAAACTGTTTTTT
CASSLVPPNEKLFF
>TRBJ2-7|.|TRBV2|.
TGTGCCAGCAGTGATGGGCCCAACCCGGTCGTCGAGCAGTACTTC
CASSDGPNPVVEQYF
>TRBJ1-3|TRBD1|TRBV2|.
TGTGCCAGCAGGAGACCGGGACAGGGTGTAAACACCATATATTTT
CASRRPGQGVNTIYF
>TRBJ2-5|TRBD2|TRBV2|.
TGTGCCACCCAACTAGCGGGAGGGAGGGAGACCCAGTACTTC
CATQLAGGRETQYF
>TRBJ2-7|TRBD2|TRBV9|.
TGTGCCAGCAGCGTTATAGCGGGAGCAGGCGAGCAGTACTTC
CASSVIAGAGEQYF
>TRBJ2-2|.|TRBV5-4|.
TGTGCCAGCAGCTCCGACCTCTCTAGGGGGGAGCTGTTTTTT
CASSSDLSRGELFF
>TRBJ1-2|.|TRBV7-2|.
TGTGCCAGCAGCTTAGAAGGGACAACTGGCTACACCTTC
CASSLEGTTGYTF
>TRBJ1-4|TRBD1|TRBV5-1|once
TGCGCCAGCAGCTTGGGTGGGACAGCAGCTAATGAAAAACTGTTTTTT
CASSLGGTAANEKLFF
>TRBJ1-5|.|TRBV15|.
TGTGCCACCAGCAGAGATTTCGGGTATAGCAATCAGCCCCAGCATTTT
CATSRDFGYSNQPQHF
>TRBJ1-2|.|TRBV4-3|.
TGCGCCAGCAGCCAAGGTCAGGGTGGGTCCCCTTATGGCTACACCTTC
CASSQGQGGSPYGYTF
>TRBJ2-7|TRBD2|TRBV6-5|once
TGTGCCAGCAGCACTAGCGGGGTCTCTGAGCAGTACTTC
CASSTSGVSEQYF